Presented here are 18 T cell receptor beta chains from one specimen sequenced in a study of blood T cell repertoires in COVID-19. Libraries were prepared by immunoSEQ multiplex PCR; TCRdb keeps only in-frame clonotypes and omits some of them. Of approximately 220,000 clones listed, 75% to 90% are singletons. The sample was peripheral blood. The receptor source for this set is a man aged 40-50 years with acute or convalescent COVID-19.

The chain couples TRBV10-3 to TRBJ1-6; TRBD1 is a possible D gene (5 bases). The CDR3 sequence is 12 residues long. CDR1 and CDR2 (germline): ENHRY, SYGVKD. V lost 4 bases, J lost 10 bases, and 8 bases lay in between. This chain's CDR3 is CAISVQDSPLHF. The DNA for the CDR3 is TGTGCCATCAGTGTACAGGACTCACCCCTCCACTTT.

The chain uses TRBV3-1 (or the pseudogene TRBV3-2) and TRBJ1-5; D remains unclear. The V end lost 0 bases, the J end lost 9 bases, and 6 bases lay between the germline ends. Germline lookup yields CDR1 LGHDT and CDR2 YNNKEL (reference sequence). This CDR3 contains 12 residues. The CDR3 coding sequence is TGTGCCAGCAGCCAAGATGATAGGCCCCAGCATTTT. Protein product: CASSQDDRPQHF.

The V gene is TRBV29-1, the J gene TRBJ1-2; TRBD1 aligns across 8 bases. Germline lookup yields CDR1 SQVTM and CDR2 ANQGSEA. The V gene end was trimmed by 6 bases and the J gene end by 4 bases; junction bases not matched to a gene: 7. The CDR3 totals 13 residues. The CDR3 DNA is TGCAGCGTGGAGACAGGGGACAGCTATGGCTACACCTTC. The encoded protein is CSVETGDSYGYTF.

Of note for this clone: An end of the junction does not agree with germline; a read error may underlie this. This chain joins TRBV7-9 and TRBJ1-1, with D unclear. Germline CDR1 SEHNR, CDR2 FQNEAQ (reference sequence). This CDR3 has 12 amino acids. Written as DNA, the CDR3 is TGTGCCAGCAGCTTAGCAGACCAGTTTAGCGTCTTT. It translates to CASSLADQFSVF. Full variable domain (missing parts from reference TRBV7-9 and TRBJ1-1): DTGVSQNPRHKITKRGQNVTFRCDPISEHNRLYWYRQTLGQGPEFLTYFQNEAQLEKSRLLSDRFSAERPKGSFSTLEIQRTEQGDSAMYLCASSLADQFSVFGQGTRLTVV.

V gene TRBV3-1 (or the pseudogene TRBV3-2) combines with J gene TRBJ2-5; TRBD2 aligns across 14 bases. V lost 4 bases and J lost 11; bases outside the gene matches: 6. CDR3 length: 14 amino acids. CDR1 is LGHDT and CDR2 is YNNKEL in the germline V gene (reference sequence). The CDR3 DNA reads as TGTGCCAGCAGCCCCCCGGGACTAGCGGGAGCGCAGTACTTC. It is translated as CASSPPGLAGAQYF.

This clone turned up a few times. CDR3 protein: CASSSYTGEQFF. The CDR3 DNA reads TGTGCCAGCAGCTCTTACACGGGTGAGCAGTTCTTC. The rearrangement joins TRBV5-4 to TRBJ2-1; D gene uncertain. The V gene lost 3 bases and the J gene lost 9 bases, with 10 bases spanning the gap. The CDR3 is 12 amino acids. Germline CDR1 reads SGHNT; CDR2 reads YYREEE (reference sequence).

J is TRBJ1-1 and V is TRBV9; 7 bases are shared with TRBD1. This CDR3 has 15 amino acids. Trimming cost V 2 bases and J 4 bases; bases outside gene matches: 8. CDR1 and CDR2 (germline): SGDLS, YYNGEE. CDR3 protein: CASSVQTGAITEAFF. The CDR3 DNA sequence: TGTGCCAGCAGCGTTCAAACAGGGGCGATCACTGAAGCTTTCTTT.

The count of this clone is one. This chain uses TRBV6-4 with TRBJ2-1; 9 nucleotides align to TRBD2. Germline CDR1 is MRHNA and CDR2 is SNTAGT. After removal of 4 bases from V and 5 bases from J, the junction contained 6 bases not matched to a gene. This CDR3 has 15 amino acids. The CDR3 sequence is CASSVTSGNNNEQFF. In DNA, the CDR3 is TGTGCCAGCAGTGTGACTAGCGGTAACAACAATGAGCAGTTCTTC.

This chain uses TRBV11-3 with TRBJ2-1; D might be TRBD2 (7 bases). Trimming took off 4 bases at V and 8 bases at J, with 12 bases between the two ends. Looked up from germline, CDR1 is SGHNT and CDR2 is YENEEA. The CDR3 loop spans 13 amino acids. The CDR3: CASSSIGGDEQFF. The CDR3 nucleotides read TGTGCCAGCAGCTCGATAGGGGGGGATGAGCAGTTCTTC.

This rearrangement joins TRBV18 to TRBJ2-2; weak D call: TRBD2 (5 bases). This CDR3 has 16 amino acids. Between the trimmed V and J ends, which lost 3 bases and 6 bases, there was a span of 17 bases. CDR1 is KGHSH and CDR2 is LQKENI in the germline V gene. The chain's CDR3 is CASSPPGLTSSGELFF. CDR3 nucleotides: TGTGCCAGCTCACCTCCCGGACTTACCTCGTCCGGGGAGCTGTTTTTT.

The V and J genes are TRBV5-1 and TRBJ2-1; D is possibly TRBD2 (7 bases). Trimming took off 4 bases at V and 7 bases at J, with 18 bases between the two ends. This CDR3 has 15 residues. In germline, CDR1 is SGHRS, CDR2 YFSETQ. The CDR3 region has the DNA TGCGCCAGCAGCCCCCGTGGGGGGGCGTTGAATGAGCAGTTCTTC. Translating gives CASSPRGGALNEQFF.

The chain couples TRBV7-6 to TRBJ2-1, with 12 bases matching TRBD2. Germline CDR1 reads SGHVS; CDR2 reads FNYEAQ. The CDR3 loop spans 15 amino acids. V trimming: 7 bases; J trimming: 4 bases; junction bases outside the gene matches: 5. In DNA, the CDR3 is TGTGCCAGCACCTCAGGACTAGCGGGGTACAATGAGCAGTTCTTC. Its protein is CASTSGLAGYNEQFF.

The chain couples TRBV11-2 to TRBJ1-3, with 9 positions matching TRBD1. The CDR3 length is 14 residues. With V trimmed by 3 bases and J by 6 bases, 3 bases remained unmatched. CDR1 is SGHAT and CDR2 is FQNNGV in the germline V gene. The CDR3 sequence is CASSFGTGQNTIYF. The CDR3 nucleotides read TGTGCCAGCAGCTTCGGGACAGGGCAAAACACCATATATTTT.

The chain uses TRBV7-9 and TRBJ2-5; D possibly corresponds to TRBD1 (6 bases). Germline assignment: CDR1 SEHNR and CDR2 FQNEAQ (reference sequence). Trimming took 5 bases from V and 2 from J, leaving 15 bases between them. The CDR3 extends over 15 amino acids. The CDR3 region is CASSLSATGQETQYF. CDR3 sequence (DNA): TGTGCCAGCAGCCTATCGGCGACAGGTCAAGAGACCCAGTACTTC.

This rearrangement joins TRBV6-6 to TRBJ1-2, with 7 bases that match TRBD1. The CDR3 extends over 14 amino acids. V dropped 7 bases and J dropped 2; count of bases not matched to a gene: 7. CDR1 is MNHNY and CDR2 is SVGAGI in the germline V gene (reference sequence). DNA for the CDR3: TGTGCCAGCACCCCCGACAGGGACAACTATGGCTACACCTTC. It is translated as CASTPDRDNYGYTF.

The chain links TRBV18 to TRBJ1-1; D uncertain. Germline CDR1 is KGHSH and CDR2 is LQKENI. V lost 2 bases to trimming and J lost 6 bases, with 13 bases between them. The CDR3 covers 14 residues. The CDR3 protein is CASSPDGGIAEAFF. CDR3 DNA: TGTGCCAGCTCACCAGATGGAGGTATCGCTGAAGCTTTCTTT.

This clone came up a few times. The rearrangement joins TRBV5-1 to TRBJ2-1; 12 bases are a match to TRBD2. The J segment lost 4 bases and the V segment lost 4 bases, leaving 3 bases of the junction unmatched. Germline V lookup: CDR1 SGHRS, CDR2 YFSETQ. The CDR3 spans 15 residues. CDR3 region: CASSRTSGGYNEQFF. The CDR3 region has the DNA TGCGCCAGCAGCCGCACTAGCGGGGGGTACAATGAGCAGTTCTTC.

J is TRBJ2-1 and V is TRBV5-1, with D perhaps TRBD2 (7 bases). The CDR3 covers 15 residues. From germline, CDR1 is SGHRS and CDR2 YFSETQ. V dropped 4 bases and J dropped 6 bases, with 17 bases sitting between them. The CDR3 here is CASSRGTIRSNEQFF. The DNA of the CDR3 is TGCGCCAGCAGCAGGGGGACTATAAGGTCCAATGAGCAGTTCTTC.